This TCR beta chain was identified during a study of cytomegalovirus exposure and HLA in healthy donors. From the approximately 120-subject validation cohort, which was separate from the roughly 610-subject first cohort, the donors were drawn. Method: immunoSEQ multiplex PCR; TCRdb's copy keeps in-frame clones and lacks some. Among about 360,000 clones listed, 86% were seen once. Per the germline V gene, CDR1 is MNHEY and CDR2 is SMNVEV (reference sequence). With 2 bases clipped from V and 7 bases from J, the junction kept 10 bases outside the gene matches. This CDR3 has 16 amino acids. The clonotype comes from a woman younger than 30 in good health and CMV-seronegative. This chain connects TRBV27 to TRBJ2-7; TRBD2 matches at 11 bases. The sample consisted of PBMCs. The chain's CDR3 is CASSLLKTSGTGEQYF. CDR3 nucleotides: TGTGCCAGCAGTTTACTTAAGACTAGCGGGACGGGGGAGCAGTACTTC.